Described below is a single T cell receptor beta chain sequence and its context. Germline V gives CDR1 SGHRS, CDR2 YFSETQ. Germline trimming cut 0 bases from V and 5 bases from J; bases unmatched to any gene: 23. There are 21 residues in the CDR3. This sample was included in a study of shared clonotypes between healthy human individuals. All donors were Caucasian adults living in Nashville, Tennessee. For each subset, genomic DNA was distributed in equal portions over several immunoSEQ plates. Unsorted PBMC contributed approximately 300 ng DNA, about 30,000 T cell genomes, to each replicate PCR. Measured with immunoSEQ multiplex PCR; TCRdb has only the in-frame clones, and not every one. The top ten clones hold roughly 13% of a sample with around 450,000 clones, roughly 77% of them seen once.

The sequence was collected from a woman aged 40 to 55 in good health. Some clones in this sample may be carry-over from other donors' samples. This sequence joins TRBV5-1 and TRBJ2-7; 10 bases match TRBD2. Sequencing used PBMCs. The CDR3 nucleotides are TGCGCCAGCAGCTTGGCCGAGTTCGGACTAGCGGAGAAACTACGAGCGAACGAGCAGTACTTC. It translates to CASSLAEFGLAEKLRANEQYF.